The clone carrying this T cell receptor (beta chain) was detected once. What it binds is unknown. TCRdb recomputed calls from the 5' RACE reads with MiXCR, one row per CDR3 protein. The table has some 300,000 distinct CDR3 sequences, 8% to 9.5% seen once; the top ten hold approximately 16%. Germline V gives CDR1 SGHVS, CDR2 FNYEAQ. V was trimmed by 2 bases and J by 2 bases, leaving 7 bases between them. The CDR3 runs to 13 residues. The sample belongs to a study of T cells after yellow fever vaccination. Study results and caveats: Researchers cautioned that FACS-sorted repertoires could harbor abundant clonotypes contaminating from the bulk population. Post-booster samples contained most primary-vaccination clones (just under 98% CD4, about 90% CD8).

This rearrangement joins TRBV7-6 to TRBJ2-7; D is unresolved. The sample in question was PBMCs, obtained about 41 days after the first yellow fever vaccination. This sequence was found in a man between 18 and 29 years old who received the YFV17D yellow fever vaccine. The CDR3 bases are TGTGCCAGCAGCTTAAGACCCACCTACGAGCAGTACTTC. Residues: CASSLRPTYEQYF.